What follows is one TCR beta chain and its context. The source of the sample is a study of blood T cell repertoires in COVID-19. Study at large: In each case, the material was cDNA or gDNA derived from T cells, B-cell-depleted T cells, or PBMCs.

The CDR3 is 16 amino acids. The germline gives CDR1 SGHRS, CDR2 YFSETQ. V gave up 0 bases and J gave up 1 base, with 12 bases separating them. Using immunoSEQ multiplex PCR, the repertoire was profiled, and TCRdb retains in-frame clones only, with some absent. In the table there are about 310,000 clones, around 92% of which are singletons. Across about two dozen US areas, participants ranged in age from 18 to 89 years. All recovered Cohort 3 donors got two negative PCRs, got clearance, or saw symptom resolution. Material: PBMCs or T cells enriched from blood (not recorded which). This chain joins TRBV5-1 and TRBJ2-3, with a tentative D call TRBD2 (5 bases). This TCR derives from a woman in her twenties or thirties who had recovered from COVID-19. CDR3 amino acids: CASSLGPRAGTDTQYF. The CDR3 DNA is TGCGCCAGCAGCTTGGGACCGCGAGCGGGCACAGATACGCAGTATTTT.